This is a list of T cell receptor beta chains from one sample in a study of blood T cell repertoires in COVID-19. Generated by immunoSEQ multiplex PCR, the TCRdb table keeps only in-frame clones and is missing some. Of some 130,000 clones listed, 80% to 90% were seen once; the top ten hold approximately 2.3%. The sequencing sample was made of PBMCs or T cells enriched from blood (not recorded which). The receptors derive from a woman aged 45-59 years who had recovered from COVID-19. Both conserved end residues are part of each CDR3. Fields, in order: V gene, D gene, J gene, clone size, CDR3 DNA, CDR3 protein. D genes are given only for firm matches. Size tells how often a clone was seen (once, few, many) or the class of an expanded clone, and some rows leave it out.

>TRBV27|TRBD1|TRBJ2-7|NA
TGTGCCAGCAGTTTGAATTACAGGGGCGAGGAGCAGTACTTC
CASSLNYRGEEQYF
>TRBV27|NA|TRBJ2-2|NA
TGTGCCAGCAGTCTAACAGGGAGCGGGGAGCTGTTTTTT
CASSLTGSGELFF
>TRBV5-1|TRBD1|TRBJ1-6|NA
TGCGCCAGCAGCTTGACAGGGGCAGGGGAGAATTCACCCCTCCACTTT
CASSLTGAGENSPLHF
>TRBV19|NA|TRBJ1-4|NA
TGTGCCAGTAGTATCCATGGCCTGGGCGCTGAAAAACTGTTTTTT
CASSIHGLGAEKLFF
>TRBV11-2|NA|TRBJ2-3|NA
TGTGCCAGCAGCTTACAGGAGGGCACAGATACGCAGTATTTT
CASSLQEGTDTQYF
>TRBV12-3/TRBV12-4|NA|TRBJ1-2|NA
TGTGCCAGCAGTTTGGTTATTGCGGATGGCTACACCTTC
CASSLVIADGYTF
>TRBV7-6|TRBD2|TRBJ2-5|once
TGTGCCAGCAGCTTAGCCTCAGCTAGCGGGGGGTTCTCCATTCTAGAGACCCAGTACTTC
CASSLASASGGFSILETQYF
>TRBV6-5|NA|TRBJ1-5|NA
TGTGCCAGCAGTTGGACAGAAAATAGCAATCAGCCCCAGCATTTT
CASSWTENSNQPQHF
>TRBV19|TRBD1|TRBJ1-2|NA
TGTGCCAGTAGTCGACAGGGCACCTATGGCTACACCTTC
CASSRQGTYGYTF
>TRBV6-5|NA|TRBJ2-5|once
TGTGCCAGCAGTTTTTTAGGGGCCCGGTACTTC
CASSFLGARYF
>TRBV11-2|TRBD2|TRBJ2-1|NA
TGTGCCAGCAGCTTAGACGGGGGGGGCCTCAATGAGCAGTTCTTC
CASSLDGGGLNEQFF
>TRBV15|TRBD2|TRBJ2-7|NA
TGTGCCACCAGATACTCTAGCGGGGCGCCCTACGAGCAGTACTTC
CATRYSSGAPYEQYF
>TRBV6-5|NA|TRBJ1-1|NA
TGTGCCAGCAGTTATTCCGGGTGGAACACTGAAGCTTTCTTT
CASSYSGWNTEAFF
>TRBV7-2|TRBD2|TRBJ2-5|once
TGTGCCAGCAGCTGGTTGAGCGGGGGTTGGGGAGAGACCCAGTACTTC
CASSWLSGGWGETQYF
>TRBV6-5|TRBD1|TRBJ1-1|NA
TGTGCCAGCACCCTGACAGGGGGCTACACTGAAGCTTTCTTT
CASTLTGGYTEAFF
>TRBV28|NA|TRBJ1-1|NA
TGTGCCAGCAGTTATTTTCGGACTGAAGCTTTCTTT
CASSYFRTEAFF
>TRBV4-3|NA|TRBJ2-7|NA
TGCGCCAGCAGCCTCCCCCGGCGGGGCTCCTACGAGCAGTACTTC
CASSLPRRGSYEQYF